The 20 T cell receptor beta chains in this list originate from one sample, sequenced in a study of T cell repertoires in cytomegalovirus infection. No antigen has been identified for these receptors. TCRdb re-called the reads through MiXCR, storing one row per CDR3 protein. The data show 650,000 to 900,000 distinct CDR3 sequences, approximately 29% seen once. Source: cultured CD8+ T cells from PBMCs, taken from culture after CMV antigen stimulation. Source of these receptors: a human donor in good health (CMV status not recorded). Some clones in this sample may be carry-over from other donors' samples.

The V gene is TRBV27, the J gene TRBJ2-7; maybe TRBD2 (5 bases). Germline CDR1 is MNHEY and CDR2 is SMNVEV (reference sequence). Trimming removed 4 bases at V and 3 bases at J, with 10 bases between. This CDR3 region has 13 residues. The CDR3 nucleotides read TGTGCCAGCAGTTCCGGGGTCCTCTACGAGCAGTACTTC. Its translation: CASSSGVLYEQYF.

The rearrangement uses TRBV5-4 and TRBJ2-2; the match to TRBD2 covers 13 bases. V gave up 4 bases and J gave up 2 bases; unmatched junction bases: 11. Germline V gives CDR1 SGHNT, CDR2 YYREEE (reference sequence). The CDR3 length is 19 residues. As DNA, the CDR3 is TGTGCCAGCAGCAGTGGACTAGCGGGGGCCCTTTTTAACACCGGGGAGCTGTTTTTT. Translation: CASSSGLAGALFNTGELFF. The full variable domain, completed using reference TRBV5-4 and TRBJ2-2, is ETGVTQSPTHLIKTRGQQVTLRCSSQSGHNTVSWYQQALGQGPQFIFQYYREEENGRGNFPPRFSGLQFPNYSSELNVNALELDDSALYLCASSSGLAGALFNTGELFFGEGSRLTVL.

The rearrangement joins TRBV6-6 to TRBJ1-3; D call uncertain. There are 17 residues in the CDR3. Germline V gene lookup returns CDR1 MNHNY and CDR2 SVGAGI (reference sequence). V lost 2 bases and J lost 2, with 16 bases in between. The CDR3 here is CASSYNPRPGAGNTIYF. The CDR3, as DNA: TGTGCCAGCAGTTACAACCCTCGACCAGGAGCTGGAAACACCATATATTTT.

This CDR3 reads CASSQSGFYNSPLHF. DNA for the CDR3: TGTGCCAGCAGCCAGTCAGGGTTCTATAATTCACCCCTCCACTTT. The chain carries TRBV14 and TRBJ1-6, with D possibly being TRBD1 (5 bases). Trimming pared 3 bases from V and 3 bases from J, leaving 9 bases between. Germline assignment: CDR1 SGHDN and CDR2 FVKESK. CDR3 size: 15 residues. The variable domain in full, completed from reference TRBV14 and TRBJ1-6, reads EAGVTQFPSHSVIEKGQTVTLRCDPISGHDNLYWYRRVMGKEIKFLLHFVKESKQDESGMPNNRFLAERTGGTYSTLKVQPAELEDSGVYFCASSQSGFYNSPLHFGNGTRLTVT.

This clonotype has just a few counts. The V gene is TRBV12-3 or TRBV12-4, the J gene TRBJ2-2; weak D call: TRBD1 (5 bases). Trimming took off 7 bases at V and 8 bases at J, with 20 bases between the two ends. The CDR3 has 15 residues. The CDR3 protein is CASTSRAGLSGELFF. The CDR3 DNA sequence: TGTGCCAGCACCTCACGGGCAGGGCTTTCAGGGGAGCTGTTTTTT.

This clonotype was observed a handful of times. The rearrangement links TRBV25-1 to TRBJ2-6, with 8 bases lining up with TRBD1. The CDR3 runs to 18 residues. Losses at the gene ends were 1 base for V and 2 bases for J; bases not matched to a gene: 7. Germline V gene lookup returns CDR1 MGHDK and CDR2 SYGVNS. This CDR3 is CASSELDRDLTGANVLTF. CDR3 bases: TGTGCCAGCAGTGAATTGGACAGGGACCTTACTGGGGCCAACGTCCTGACTTTC.

The CDR3 DNA follows: TGTGCCAGCACGGGACTTCTCACCGGGGAGCTGTTTTTT. This translates into CASTGLLTGELFF. The J gene is TRBJ2-2, the V gene TRBV27; a weak D match, TRBD2 (6 bases). From germline, CDR1 is MNHEY and CDR2 SMNVEV (reference sequence). The length of the CDR3 is 13 residues. V lost 7 bases to trimming and J lost 4 bases, with 10 bases between them.

This sequence joins TRBV4-1 and TRBJ2-7, with 8 bases fitting TRBD1. Germline V gene sequence: CDR1 MGHRA, CDR2 YSYEKL. The CDR3 runs to 16 residues. V was pared by 3 bases and J by 5 bases, with 12 bases of the junction left unmatched. This CDR3 is CASSHPPQGQGDEQYF. CDR3 nucleotides: TGCGCCAGCAGCCATCCTCCCCAAGGACAGGGTGACGAGCAGTACTTC.

This clonotype has more than one count but fewer than ten. The chain joins TRBV6-1 to TRBJ1-2; D may be TRBD1 (5 bases). The CDR3 extends over 14 amino acids. Germline V gene sequence: CDR1 MNHNS, CDR2 SASEGT. V shed 6 bases and J shed 2 bases, with 13 bases lying between them. The CDR3 here is CASRGGSVNYGYTF. As DNA, the CDR3 is TGTGCCAGCAGGGGGGGATCCGTGAACTATGGCTACACCTTC.

The V call is TRBV7-9, the J call TRBJ1-5; tentative D call: TRBD1 (5 bases). V gave up 4 bases and J gave up 9 bases, with 7 bases separating them. CDR1 and CDR2 from the germline V gene are SEHNR and FQNEAQ (reference sequence). This CDR3 contains 11 residues. The CDR3 DNA reads TGTGCCAGCAGCTCGGGGGGGCCCCAGCATTTT. Translating it yields CASSSGGPQHF. The complete variable domain, with remaining parts taken from reference TRBV7-9 and TRBJ1-5, reads DTGVSQNPRHKITKRGQNVTFRCDPISEHNRLYWYRQTLGQGPEFLTYFQNEAQLEKSRLLSDRFSAERPKGSFSTLEIQRTEQGDSAMYLCASSSGGPQHFGDGTRLSIL.

The genes are TRBV12-3 or TRBV12-4 and TRBJ1-6; a possible D gene is TRBD1 (6 bases). Between the trimmed V and J ends, which lost 6 bases and 8 bases, there was a span of 14 bases. This CDR3 is 14 amino acids long. The CDR3 DNA follows: TGTGCCAGCAGCTGGGACACCGGACATTCACCCCTCCACTTT. Its translation: CASSWDTGHSPLHF.

A few counts support this clonotype. The chain recombines TRBV6-5 with TRBJ1-5; possible D gene TRBD1, 5 bases. Per germline, CDR1 MNHEY and CDR2 SVGAGI. The CDR3 spans 17 residues. V was trimmed by 4 bases and J by 1 base, leaving 17 bases between them. The CDR3 sequence: CASSSRDYYLSNQPQHF. The CDR3 DNA reads TGTGCCAGCAGTTCCCGGGACTACTACCTAAGCAATCAGCCCCAGCATTTT.

This clonotype turned up a few times. The chain carries TRBV12-3 or TRBV12-4 and TRBJ2-2; 8 bases fit TRBD1. This CDR3 is built from 16 residues. V dropped 7 bases and J dropped 2; count of bases not matched to a gene: 9. The CDR3 DNA follows: TGTGCCAGCATTCCTGCAGGGGGCCCTAACACCGGGGAGCTGTTTTTT. Protein product: CASIPAGGPNTGELFF.

This clonotype was seen a few times. The gene calls are TRBV29-1 and TRBJ2-1; the D gene is possibly TRBD2 (6 bases). Germline-derived CDR1 and CDR2 are SQVTM and ANQGSEA. Deletions cut 0 bases from V and 4 bases from J, with 13 bases between. This CDR3 has 15 residues. CDR3 bases: TGCAGCGTTGAAGATACCGGGACTGCATACAATGAGCAGTTCTTC. Translated: CSVEDTGTAYNEQFF.

The CDR3 reads CASSSDDLGRRSPQYV. The CDR3 nucleotides read TGTGCCAGCAGCTCCGATGACTTGGGACGGCGATCACCGCAGTACGTC. V is TRBV7-8 and J is TRBJ2-7; possibly TRBD1 or TRBD2 for D (5 bases each). Germline-derived CDR1 and CDR2 are SGHVS and FQNEAQ. This CDR3 has 16 amino acids. Trimming stripped 4 bases from V and 9 bases from J, with 25 bases between.

The V call is TRBV15, the J call TRBJ2-7; 11 nucleotides line up with TRBD2. The CDR3 is made up of 17 amino acids. The junction had 6 bases not matched to a gene; V was cut back by 0 bases and J by 2 bases. Germline V gives CDR1 LNHNV, CDR2 YYDKDF (reference sequence). The CDR3 bases are TGTGCCACCAGCAGAGATCTAGCGGGGGGTCCCACCTACGAGCAGTACTTC. Its translation is CATSRDLAGGPTYEQYF.

This clonotype was found a few times. This sequence joins TRBV7-9 and TRBJ2-7; 10 bases match TRBD1. The CDR3 extends over 16 amino acids. Germline loops: CDR1 SEHNR, CDR2 FQNEAQ (reference sequence). Trimming removed 4 bases from V and 0 bases from J; junction bases left unmatched: 6. The CDR3 sequence: CASSSDRGTPSYEQYF. In DNA form, the CDR3 reads TGTGCCAGCAGCTCGGACAGGGGGACCCCCTCCTACGAGCAGTACTTC.

This chain connects TRBV5-6 to TRBJ1-2; 12 positions match TRBD1. CDR3 size: 16 residues. Germline CDR1 is SGHDT and CDR2 is YYEEEE. V gave up 4 bases and J gave up 7 bases; unmatched junction bases: 11. DNA of the CDR3: TGTGCCAGCAGCGATCGCCCGGGACAGGGGGCTTTTGGCTACACCTTC. Translated, it gives CASSDRPGQGAFGYTF.

This clonotype has just a few counts. The junction differs from germline at one of its ends, possibly a read error. CDR3 protein: CASSPGTEYNEQFF. CDR3 DNA sequence: TGTGCTAGCAGTCCCGGGACAGAATACAATGAGCAGTTCTTC. V gene TRBV7-7 combines with J gene TRBJ2-1, with 7 positions matching TRBD1. This CDR3 contains 14 residues. Germline CDR1 SSHAT, CDR2 FNYEAQ (reference sequence).

This clonotype has a count of ten or more. The chain carries TRBV7-6 and TRBJ2-1; D is uncertain. The V and J ends lost 4 bases and 1 base respectively, with 5 bases between them. The CDR3 spans 13 residues. Germline-derived CDR1 and CDR2 are SGHVS and FNYEAQ. The CDR3 spells CASSSTSYNEQFF. DNA for the CDR3: TGTGCCAGCAGCTCCACGTCCTACAATGAGCAGTTCTTC.